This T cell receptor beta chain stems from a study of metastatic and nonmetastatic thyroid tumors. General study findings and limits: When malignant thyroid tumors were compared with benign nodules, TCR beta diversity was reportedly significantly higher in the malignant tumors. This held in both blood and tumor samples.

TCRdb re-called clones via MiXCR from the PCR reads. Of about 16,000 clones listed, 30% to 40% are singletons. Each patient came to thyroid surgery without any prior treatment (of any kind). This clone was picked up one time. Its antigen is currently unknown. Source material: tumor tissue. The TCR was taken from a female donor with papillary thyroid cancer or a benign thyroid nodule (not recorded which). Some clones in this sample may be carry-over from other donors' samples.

Here the CDR3 DNA reads TGCGCCAGCAGCTTGAACACGCAGAACTATGGCTACACCTTC. The encoded protein is CASSLNTQNYGYTF. This chain uses TRBV5-1 with TRBJ1-2; D uncertain. CDR1 SGHRS and CDR2 YFSETQ come from the germline V gene. The CDR3 has 14 amino acids. V lost 1 base, J lost 2 bases, and 9 bases lay in between.